These 10 T cell receptor beta chains were all obtained from the same sample, sequenced in a study of TIL therapy for anti-PD-1-resistant metastatic lung cancer. Sequencing used immunoSEQ v3. Measured with immunoSEQ multiplex PCR; TCRdb has only the in-frame clones, and not every one. This table has roughly 6,800 clones, less than 85% appearing once. The time point was: pre-treatment sample, taken before nivolumab and TIL therapy. Tumor tissue came from excised metastases, mostly pleural nodules or supraclavicular lymph nodes. The material sequenced was tumor tissue, taken at baseline. These receptors came from a person between 25 and 80 years old with non-small cell lung cancer.

The chain uses TRBV5-4 and TRBJ2-1; tentative D call: TRBD2 (6 bases). V gave up 1 base and J gave up 7 bases, with 12 bases separating them. Germline loops: CDR1 SGHNT, CDR2 YYREEE (reference sequence). CDR3 size: 14 residues. The CDR3 sequence is CASSLLAGRNEQFF. CDR3 nucleotides: TGTGCCAGCAGCTTGTTGGCGGGAAGGAATGAGCAGTTCTTC. The complete variable domain, with remaining parts taken from reference TRBV5-4 and TRBJ2-1, reads ETGVTQSPTHLIKTRGQQVTLRCSSQSGHNTVSWYQQALGQGPQFIFQYYREEENGRGNFPPRFSGLQFPNYSSELNVNALELDDSALYLCASSLLAGRNEQFFGPGTRLTVL.

This chain connects TRBV11-3 to TRBJ1-1; D unclear. This CDR3 spans 12 amino acids. V was shortened by 4 bases and J by 5 bases, with 8 bases between the two germline ends. Per the germline V gene, CDR1 is SGHNT and CDR2 is YENEEA. This chain's CDR3 is CASSSLGTEAFF. CDR3 nucleotide sequence: TGTGCCAGCAGCTCCCTTGGTACTGAAGCTTTCTTT.

This clone was found a few times. This chain connects TRBV15 to TRBJ1-2; 9 positions match TRBD1. V lost 5 bases and J lost 4; bases outside the gene matches: 8. The germline V gene encodes CDR1 LNHNV and CDR2 YYDKDF (reference sequence). This CDR3 spans 15 amino acids. The CDR3 region is CATSASGQGIYGYTF. Written as DNA, the CDR3 is TGTGCCACCAGCGCTTCGGGACAGGGTATCTATGGCTACACCTTC.

The chain couples TRBV19 to TRBJ1-6; D gene unclear. This CDR3 contains 15 residues. The ends were cut back, 5 bases at V and 0 bases at J, with 8 bases in the middle. Germline CDR1 LNHDA, CDR2 SQIVND (reference sequence). The CDR3 coding sequence is TGTGCCAGTAGTTTATCAAGCTCCTATAATTCACCCCTCCACTTT. Amino acid sequence: CASSLSSSYNSPLHF.

V usage is TRBV6-1 and J usage is TRBJ1-1, with unresolved D. The V gene's germline CDR1 is MNHNS and CDR2 SASEGT. V lost 6 bases and J lost 1, with 12 bases in between. The CDR3 sequence is 14 residues long. This CDR3 is CASRPGVSNTEAFF. CDR3 in DNA: TGTGCCAGCAGACCAGGAGTTTCGAACACTGAAGCTTTCTTT.

The genes are TRBV7-2 and TRBJ1-6, with D tentatively TRBD1 (5 bases). The CDR3 is 13 amino acids. CDR1 is SGHTA, CDR2 FQGNSA, per germline. Trimming stripped 8 bases from V and 9 bases from J, with 14 bases between. Written as DNA, the CDR3 is TGTGCCAGCGCTCGGGACCCATTTTCACCCCTCCACTTT. Its protein product is CASARDPFSPLHF.

This chain uses TRBV18 with TRBJ1-5, with no clear D. Trimming cost V 2 bases and J 3 bases, with 8 bases left between them. This CDR3 has 14 residues. Germline V lookup: CDR1 KGHSH, CDR2 LQKENI. The DNA for the CDR3 is TGTGCCAGCTCACCAGGAAGTATCAATCAGCCCCAGCATTTT. Translating it yields CASSPGSINQPQHF.

The rearrangement uses TRBV4-2 and TRBJ1-2, with TRBD1 as a possible D gene (5 bases). The CDR3 contains 20 residues. V lost 1 base, J lost 5 bases, and 29 bases lay in between. Germline V gene sequence: CDR1 LGHNA, CDR2 YNFKEQ. This CDR3 reads CASSQGGLGHQKTTGYGYTF. The CDR3 bases are TGTGCCAGCAGCCAAGGCGGCCTAGGACACCAAAAAACCACGGGATATGGCTACACCTTC.

This chain uses TRBV19 with TRBJ1-2, with unresolved D. V dropped 2 bases and J dropped 6 bases, with 10 bases sitting between them. Per the germline V gene, CDR1 is LNHDA and CDR2 is SQIVND (reference sequence). CDR3 length equals 13 residues. The CDR3 region is CASSISVSNGYTF. The CDR3 DNA sequence: TGTGCCAGTAGTATATCAGTCTCAAATGGCTACACCTTC.

This chain uses TRBV2 with TRBJ1-1, with 9 nucleotides matching TRBD1. Germline V lookup: CDR1 SNHLY, CDR2 FYNNEI. The CDR3 totals 15 residues. V lost 5 bases and J lost 5; bases outside the gene matches: 9. Written as DNA, the CDR3 is TGTGCCAGCAGTCCGGGACAGGGTCGAAGGACTGAAGCTTTCTTT. Protein product: CASSPGQGRRTEAFF.